This TCR beta chain was identified during a study of control samples from healthy donors and cancer patients. Profiled with immunoSEQ multiplex PCR; TCRdb holds only in-frame clones, not every one. The sample carries roughly 130,000 clones, around 94% recorded once. Sequenced sample: PBMCs. This TCR came from a man aged 55-75 years with colorectal cancer.

The CDR3: CASSYGGRGRTEAFF. CDR3 DNA sequence: TGTGCCAGCAGTTACGGGGGCAGGGGGAGGACTGAAGCTTTCTTT. This chain uses TRBV6-2 or TRBV6-3 with TRBJ1-1; 7 bases align to TRBD1. With 2 bases clipped from V and 5 bases from J, the junction kept 8 bases outside the gene matches. Per the germline V gene, CDR1 is MNHEY and CDR2 is SVGEGT. This CDR3 spans 15 amino acids.